This paragraph covers one T cell receptor beta chain sequence. The protocol was immunoSEQ multiplex PCR, while the TCRdb copy is restricted to in-frame clones and leaves out a portion. The sample yields just under 75,000 clones, approximately 94% seen once. The CDR3 loop spans 20 amino acids. The record originates from a study of cytomegalovirus exposure and HLA in healthy donors. This receptor was obtained from a young woman in good health and CMV-seropositive. The sequenced material came from PBMCs. The J gene is TRBJ2-7, the V gene TRBV1; the DNA was not compared with TRBD1, the D call given in the table. TRBV1 is a pseudogene. The CDR3 here is CTSSQENPPTGTGDFYEQYF. The CDR3 bases are TGCACCAGCAGCCAAGAAAACCCCCCTACCGGGACAGGGGATTTCTACGAGCAGTACTTC.